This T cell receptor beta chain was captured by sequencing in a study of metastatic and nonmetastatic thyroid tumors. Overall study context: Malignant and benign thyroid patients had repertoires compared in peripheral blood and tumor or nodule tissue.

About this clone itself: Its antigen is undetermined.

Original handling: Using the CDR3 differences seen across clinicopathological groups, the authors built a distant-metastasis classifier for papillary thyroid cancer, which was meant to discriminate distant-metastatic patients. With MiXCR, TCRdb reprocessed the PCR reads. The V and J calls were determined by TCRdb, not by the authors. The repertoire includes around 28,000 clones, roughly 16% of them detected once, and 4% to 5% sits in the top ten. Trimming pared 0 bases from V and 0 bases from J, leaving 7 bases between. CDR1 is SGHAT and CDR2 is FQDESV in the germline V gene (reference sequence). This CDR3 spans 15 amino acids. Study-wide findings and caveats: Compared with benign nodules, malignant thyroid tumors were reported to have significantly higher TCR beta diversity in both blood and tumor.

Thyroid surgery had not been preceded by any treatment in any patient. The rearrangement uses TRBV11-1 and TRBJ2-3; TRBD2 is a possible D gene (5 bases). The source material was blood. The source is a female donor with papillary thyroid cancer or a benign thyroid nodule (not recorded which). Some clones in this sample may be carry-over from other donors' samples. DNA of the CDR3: TGTGCCAGCAGCTTAGCGGGCGGGAGCACAGATACGCAGTATTTT. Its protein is CASSLAGGSTDTQYF.